What follows are 14 T cell receptor beta chains derived from one specimen sequenced in a study of blood T cell repertoires in COVID-19. Clones were read by immunoSEQ multiplex PCR, and TCRdb kept only the in-frame ones, dropping some. The repertoire consists of about 150,000 clones, with 70% to 85% occurring once and the leading ten covering 9% to 10%. The sequencing sample was made of peripheral blood. These receptors were obtained from a woman in her 50s with acute or convalescent COVID-19.

CDR3 bases: TGTGCCACCAGTGATTCCACCGGGACAGGGGCGTCCGGGGAGCTGTTTTTT. The encoded protein is CATSDSTGTGASGELFF. This chain connects TRBV24-1 to TRBJ2-2; 10 bases line up with TRBD1. The CDR3 is made up of 17 amino acids. V was pared by 2 bases and J by 6 bases, with 8 bases of the junction left unmatched. CDR1 is KGHDR and CDR2 is SFDVKD in the germline V gene.

The chain recombines TRBV9 with TRBJ1-4; unclear D gene. The V gene lost 4 bases and the J gene lost 0 bases, with 7 bases spanning the gap. This CDR3 region has 14 residues. The germline gives CDR1 SGDLS, CDR2 YYNGEE. Here the CDR3 reads CASSPLTTNEKLFF. The CDR3 DNA reads as TGTGCCAGCAGCCCTCTAACAACTAATGAAAAACTGTTTTTT.

This chain uses TRBV6-6 with TRBJ1-3; 7 bases fit TRBD1. The germline V gene has CDR1 MNHNY and CDR2 SVGAGI (reference sequence). J was trimmed by 1 base and V by 5 bases; bases with no gene match: 5. This CDR3 is built from 15 residues. CDR3 in DNA: TGTGCCAGCAGTGACAGGGTGTTTTCTGGAAACACCATATATTTT. This encodes CASSDRVFSGNTIYF.

The CDR3 nucleotides read TGCGCCAGCAGCTTAACTAGCGGGAGGGACGGCTCCTACAATGAGCAGTTCTTC. It codes for CASSLTSGRDGSYNEQFF. V is TRBV5-1 and J is TRBJ2-1, with 13 bases identical to TRBD2. Trimming took 2 bases from V and 0 from J; bases not matched to a gene: 5. CDR3 length: 18 amino acids. The germline CDR1 and CDR2 sequences are SGHRS and YFSETQ.

The V and J genes are TRBV11-3 and TRBJ2-3, with D perhaps TRBD2 (7 bases). From germline, CDR1 is SGHNT and CDR2 YENEEA. The CDR3 has 16 residues. The ends were cut back, 4 bases at V and 1 base at J, with 15 bases in the middle. The CDR3 spells CASSSPAGAGTDTQYF. CDR3 DNA sequence: TGTGCCAGCAGCTCGCCGGCGGGGGCCGGCACAGATACGCAGTATTTT.

The chain carries TRBV10-3 and TRBJ2-2; the D gene is possibly TRBD1 (6 bases). The CDR3 is 13 residues long. The V end was cut by 2 bases, the J end by 7 bases, with 8 bases between. In germline, CDR1 is ENHRY, CDR2 SYGVKD. The CDR3: CAISETGHGELFF. The CDR3 region has the DNA TGTGCCATCAGTGAGACAGGGCACGGGGAGCTGTTTTTT.

This chain connects TRBV9 to TRBJ2-5, with 10 positions matching TRBD2. The germline V gene has CDR1 SGDLS and CDR2 YYNGEE. This CDR3 spans 16 amino acids. Trimming cost V 3 bases and J 5 bases; bases outside gene matches: 10. The CDR3 loop reads CASSDLAGEVGETQYF. The CDR3 nucleotides read TGTGCCAGCAGCGACCTAGCGGGGGAAGTGGGGGAGACCCAGTACTTC.

The rearrangement links TRBV4-3 to TRBJ1-1, with D possibly TRBD1 on 5 matching bases. Germline CDR1 and CDR2: LGHNA and YSLEER. V was trimmed by 7 bases and J by 3 bases, leaving 18 bases between them. The CDR3 extends over 15 amino acids. The CDR3 spells CASTSGHGGYTEAFF. The CDR3 DNA sequence: TGCGCCAGCACCTCCGGACATGGAGGGTACACTGAAGCTTTCTTT.

This sequence joins TRBV29-1 and TRBJ2-3, with D possibly TRBD2 on 5 matching bases. Trimming took off 4 bases at V and 1 base at J, with 9 bases between the two ends. Germline V CDR1 and CDR2: SQVTM, ANQGSEA. This CDR3 has 13 amino acids. The CDR3 DNA is TGCAGCGTTGTTCCGCGGGGCACAGATACGCAGTATTTT. Protein product: CSVVPRGTDTQYF.

This chain uses TRBV12-3 or TRBV12-4 with TRBJ2-5; the D is unclear. CDR3 length: 13 amino acids. V was pared by 1 base and J by 5 bases, with 8 bases between. CDR3 region: CASSLEVRETQYF. The CDR3 DNA reads TGTGCCAGCAGTTTAGAGGTCAGGGAGACCCAGTACTTC.

The chain combines TRBV10-3 with TRBJ2-2; 9 bases line up with TRBD2. The length of the CDR3 is 18 residues. V gave up 5 bases and J gave up 2 bases; unmatched junction bases: 12. Germline loops: CDR1 ENHRY, CDR2 SYGVKD. DNA for the CDR3: TGTGCCATCAGTCGGGGTCCAGGTAGCGGGGGTAACACCGGGGAGCTGTTTTTT. Encoded protein: CAISRGPGSGGNTGELFF.

This clone was observed a handful of times. This CDR3 reads CASSRETEAFF. CDR3 DNA sequence: TGTGCCAGCAGCCGAGAGACTGAAGCTTTCTTT. The rearrangement links TRBV5-6 to TRBJ1-1; no reliable D call. The CDR3 consists of 11 residues. The germline V gene encodes CDR1 SGHDT and CDR2 YYEEEE. Trimming stripped 4 bases from V and 5 bases from J, with 6 bases between.

This chain links TRBV24-1 with TRBJ1-2; TRBD1 matches 11 bases. CDR1 is KGHDR, CDR2 SFDVKD, per germline. This CDR3 contains 15 residues. Germline trimming cut 7 bases from V and 3 bases from J; bases unmatched to any gene: 6. CDR3 protein: CATSSGTGGDYGYTF. The CDR3 region has the DNA TGTGCCACCAGCTCCGGGACAGGGGGTGACTATGGCTACACCTTC.

This sequence joins TRBV19 and TRBJ2-7, with TRBD2 matching over 9 bases. V was clipped by 4 bases and J by 2 bases; unmatched bases: 3. Germline loops: CDR1 LNHDA, CDR2 SQIVND (reference sequence). This CDR3 has 14 residues. This chain's CDR3 is CASSSGRAAYEQYF. The CDR3 region has the DNA TGTGCCAGTAGTAGCGGGAGGGCCGCCTACGAGCAGTACTTC. Together with reference TRBV19 and TRBJ2-7, the CDR3 gives the full variable domain: DGGITQSPKYLFRKEGQNVTLSCEQNLNHDAMYWYRQDPGQGLRLIYYSQIVNDFQKGDIAEGYSVSREKKESFPLTVTSAQKNPTAFYLCASSSGRAAYEQYFGPGTRLTVT.